Following are 29 T cell receptor beta chains from one sample sequenced in a study of molecular identifiers for immune sequencing clone quantification (dated by TCRdb to the late 2010s). Libraries were built with PCR. The sequencer listed for this sample is Illumina HiSeq 4000. The public sequencing data were trimmed at Q25 with fastp and processed into clonotypes with MiXCR by TCRdb, which kept only in-frame beta chains. Rows merge per CDR3 protein into single entries with the most common DNA and genes. The sample table contains more than 450,000 distinct CDR3 sequences; only one count was recorded for over 20% of them. Approximately 0.8% of the sample goes to the ten largest clones. Material for sequencing was naive CD8+ T cells from blood, with Jurkat cell RNA spiked in. The cell subset or site label for this specimen denotes: FACS-sorted CD8+CD4-CCR7+CD45RA+ naive T cells. These receptors were collected from a human donor in good health. Some libraries in this study had Jurkat cell RNA spiked in.

This clonotype was seen more than once but under ten times. V gene TRBV20-1 combines with J gene TRBJ2-7; 7 nucleotides match TRBD1. The CDR3 contains 16 residues. CDR1 and CDR2 from the germline V gene are DFQATT and SNEGSKA (reference sequence). The junction had 11 bases not matched to a gene; V was cut back by 0 bases and J by 3 bases. DNA for the CDR3: TGCAGTGCTAGAGATCTTGTGGGGACAGATAACTACGAGCAGTACTTC. It specifies CSARDLVGTDNYEQYF.

The table lists this clonotype with a count of one. One junction end does not reproduce the germline sequence, and a read error may be involved. The chain carries TRBV11-2 and TRBJ2-7; 14 nucleotides match TRBD2. The CDR3 sequence is 16 residues long. Germline V gives CDR1 SGHAT, CDR2 FQNNGV. DNA for the CDR3: TGTGCCGGCAGCTTCGGACTAGCGGGGGGTAATAACGAGCAGTACTTC. It translates to CAGSFGLAGGNNEQYF.

This clonotype was detected only a few times. V gene TRBV19 combines with J gene TRBJ1-5; D gene ambiguous. The CDR3 has 14 amino acids. Germline-derived CDR1 and CDR2 are LNHDA and SQIVND (reference sequence). The V end lost 3 bases, the J end lost 5 bases, and 11 bases lay between the germline ends. The CDR3 protein is CASSIGRGYQPQHF. The CDR3 bases are TGTGCCAGTAGTATCGGTCGGGGATATCAGCCCCAGCATTTT.

The chain uses TRBV3-1 and TRBJ1-1; no clear D gene. V lost 1 base to trimming and J lost 3 bases, with 12 bases between them. There are 15 residues in the CDR3. The germline V gene has CDR1 LGHDT and CDR2 YNNKEL (reference sequence). The CDR3 loop is CASSQAAGPYTEAFF. Here the CDR3 DNA reads TGTGCCAGCAGCCAAGCGGCAGGCCCCTACACTGAAGCTTTCTTT.

The chain uses TRBV19 and TRBJ1-5; D gene ambiguous. Germline V gene lookup returns CDR1 LNHDA and CDR2 SQIVND (reference sequence). Between the trimmed V and J ends, which lost 5 bases and 6 bases, there was a span of 17 bases. The CDR3 extends over 15 amino acids. CDR3 amino acids: CASSPTPYGSQPQHF. The CDR3 bases are TGTGCCAGTAGTCCCACCCCGTATGGCAGTCAGCCCCAGCATTTT. The full variable domain, in which reference TRBV19 and TRBJ1-5 provide the parts outside the CDR3, is DGGITQSPKYLFRKEGQNVTLSCEQNLNHDAMYWYRQDPGQGLRLIYYSQIVNDFQKGDIAEGYSVSREKKESFPLTVTSAQKNPTAFYLCASSPTPYGSQPQHFGDGTRLSIL.

With respect to this clonotype: Given a much more abundant clone one base away, this may be a read error. The V gene is TRBV19, the J gene TRBJ1-1; unclear D gene. From germline, CDR1 is LNHDA and CDR2 SQIVND (reference sequence). This CDR3 spans 13 amino acids. DNA for the CDR3: TGTGCCAGTAATATAGACCCGAACACTGAAGCTTTCTTT. Protein: CASNIDPNTEAFF.

The table lists this clonotype with many counts. The chain recombines TRBV6-1 with TRBJ1-1; D is unresolved. CDR3 length: 14 amino acids. Trimming took 2 bases from V and 6 from J, leaving 13 bases between them. Germline V gene sequence: CDR1 MNHNS, CDR2 SASEGT. CDR3 sequence: CASSELFGEAEAFF. The DNA for the CDR3 is TGTGCCAGCAGTGAACTCTTCGGGGAGGCTGAAGCTTTCTTT.

With regard to this clonotype: At one end the junction does not follow the germline gene, possibly because of a read error. The genes are TRBV4-1 and TRBJ2-7; 9 bases align to TRBD1. The length of the CDR3 is 13 residues. The germline gives CDR1 MGHRA, CDR2 YSYEKL. The CDR3: CTSSQDRGGEQYF. CDR3 DNA sequence: TGCACCAGCAGCCAGGACAGGGGCGGCGAGCAGTACTTC.

This clonotype was detected only once. A much larger clone lies a single base off, so this may be a read error. V is TRBV14 and J is TRBJ2-1, with D possibly being TRBD1 or TRBD2 (6 bases each). Germline V gene lookup returns CDR1 SGHDN and CDR2 FVKESK. The CDR3 loop spans 17 amino acids. The DNA of the CDR3 is TGTGCCAGCAGCCAAGATTGGGGGGCAGGGAAGGACGATGAGCGGTTCTTC. Amino acid sequence: CASSQDWGAGKDDERFF.

This clonotype was observed once. This chain connects TRBV5-1 to TRBJ2-5; D may be TRBD1 (6 bases). V shed 1 base and J shed 1 base, with 11 bases lying between them. The CDR3 contains 15 residues. The V gene's germline CDR1 is SGHRS and CDR2 YFSETQ. For the CDR3, the DNA is TGCGCCAGCAGCTTGACAGGGTTTATCCAAGAGACCCAGTACTTC. This sequence encodes CASSLTGFIQETQYF.

This rearrangement joins TRBV20-1 to TRBJ2-7; TRBD1 aligns across 9 bases. Germline V lookup: CDR1 DFQATT, CDR2 SNEGSKA (reference sequence). The J segment lost 2 bases and the V segment lost 0 bases, leaving 14 bases of the junction unmatched. The CDR3 spans 18 residues. CDR3 nucleotide sequence: TGCAGTGCTAGAGATCTTTACCCCCGGGACAGGGATCCCTACGAGCAGTACTTC. Protein product: CSARDLYPRDRDPYEQYF.

Points on this clonotype: This may be a read error, as it is one base from a much larger clone. This sequence joins TRBV19 and TRBJ1-5; 8 nucleotides align to TRBD1. Germline V gene data show CDR1 as LNHDA and CDR2 as SQIVND (reference sequence). This CDR3 has 13 residues. The junction had 7 bases not matched to a gene; V was cut back by 9 bases and J by 6 bases. The CDR3 loop is CASAGGYGQPQHF. The CDR3 nucleotides read TGTGCCAGCGCAGGGGGCTATGGTCAGCCCCAGCATTTT.

With regard to this clonotype: This may be a read error, as it is one base from a much larger clone. The genes are TRBV5-3 and TRBJ2-7; TRBD2 aligns across 8 bases. TRBV5-3 is sorted into the ORF group, with uncertain function. CDR3 length equals 15 residues. CDR3 region: CASGLDWTSSHEQYF. The DNA for the CDR3 is TGTGCCAGCGGCTTGGACTGGACTAGCTCCCACGAGCAGTACTTC.

This clonotype was seen a few times. The gene calls are TRBV11-2 and TRBJ2-1; the match to TRBD2 covers 12 bases. V dropped 3 bases and J dropped 8; count of bases not matched to a gene: 8. CDR3 length: 16 amino acids. The germline V gene has CDR1 SGHAT and CDR2 FQNNGV. The CDR3 bases are TGTGCCAGCAGCTTGGGACTAGCGGGTGGTTTCTATGAGCAGTTCTTC. This codes for CASSLGLAGGFYEQFF.

This sequence joins TRBV7-8 and TRBJ1-4; D is possibly TRBD1 (5 bases). The CDR3 is 15 amino acids. Germline CDR1 reads SGHVS; CDR2 reads FQNEAQ. V lost 5 bases, J lost 3 bases, and 13 bases lay in between. The CDR3 DNA follows: TGTGCCAGCAGCCCGCGTAGGGGTGCTAATGAAAAACTGTTTTTT. Residues: CASSPRRGANEKLFF.

This chain joins TRBV6-5 and TRBJ2-7; 9 nucleotides match TRBD1. This CDR3 has 14 amino acids. Germline V gene sequence: CDR1 MNHEY, CDR2 SVGAGI. The V gene end was trimmed by 6 bases and the J gene end by 6 bases; junction bases not matched to a gene: 9. The DNA for the CDR3 is TGTGCCAGCAGGGCTGGGACAGGGCTTGTCGAGCAGTACTTC. This translates into CASRAGTGLVEQYF.

V usage is TRBV4-3 and J usage is TRBJ1-3; D not resolved. The CDR3 runs to 16 residues. Germline CDR1 LGHNA, CDR2 YSLEER. Trimming stripped 0 bases from V and 2 bases from J, with 11 bases between. The CDR3 region has the DNA TGCGCCAGCAGCCAAGATTGGACGGGGACTGGAAACACCATATATTTT. Its protein product is CASSQDWTGTGNTIYF.

This chain uses TRBV4-1 with TRBJ2-3; 15 bases line up with TRBD2. The CDR3 has 16 amino acids. V dropped 3 bases and J dropped 4; count of bases not matched to a gene: 2. The germline V gene has CDR1 MGHRA and CDR2 YSYEKL. Written as DNA, the CDR3 is TGCGCCAGCAGCCAGGGACTAGCGGGGGGTTCAGATACGCAGTATTTT. This encodes CASSQGLAGGSDTQYF.

This clonotype appeared a few times. The chain uses TRBV6-5 and TRBJ1-1; TRBD1 agrees at 10 bases. There are 16 residues in the CDR3. J was trimmed by 2 bases and V by 0 bases; bases with no gene match: 3. The germline V gene encodes CDR1 MNHEY and CDR2 SVGAGI. Written as DNA, the CDR3 is TGTGCCAGCAGTTACTCGGGACAGGGGTTTAACACTGAAGCTTTCTTT. Encoded protein: CASSYSGQGFNTEAFF.

The genes are TRBV12-3 or TRBV12-4 and TRBJ1-1; D is unclear. V lost 3 bases and J lost 1, with 9 bases in between. This CDR3 region has 14 residues. The CDR3 spells CASSLSEGNTEAFF. The CDR3 coding sequence is TGTGCCAGCAGTTTGAGTGAGGGGAACACTGAAGCTTTCTTT.

In its sample, this clonotype was seen many times. The chain couples TRBV7-9 to TRBJ1-1; possibly TRBD1 for D (5 bases). V was cut by 5 bases and J by 4 bases, with 17 bases left in between. The CDR3 is 15 amino acids. Germline values: CDR1 SEHNR, CDR2 FQNEAQ (reference sequence). The CDR3 bases are TGTGCCAGCAGCCCGACAGACAAAACGGGCACTGAAGCTTTCTTT. Translating gives CASSPTDKTGTEAFF.

This clonotype was recorded many times. V gene TRBV19 combines with J gene TRBJ2-7; TRBD1 is a possible D gene (5 bases). V was pared by 5 bases and J by 6 bases, with 20 bases between. The CDR3 is made up of 15 amino acids. Germline CDR1 and CDR2: LNHDA and SQIVND (reference sequence). The CDR3 loop is CASSATATPLGEQYF. The CDR3 DNA sequence: TGTGCCAGTAGTGCGACAGCGACTCCCTTGGGCGAGCAGTACTTC.

About this clonotype: Just one base apart from a much larger clone, this may be a read error. The genes are TRBV27 and TRBJ2-3, with D uncertain. The CDR3 is 16 residues long. Trimming took off 5 bases at V and 4 bases at J, with 19 bases between the two ends. Germline V gives CDR1 MNHEY, CDR2 SMNVEV (reference sequence). The CDR3 spells CASSPNEHPASDTQYF. Here the CDR3 DNA reads TGTGCCAGCAGTCCCAACGAACATCCGGCATCAGATACGCAGTATTTT.

This rearrangement joins TRBV12-3 or TRBV12-4 to TRBJ2-1; D might be TRBD1 (5 bases). The CDR3 spans 13 residues. Trimming left V 5 bases short and J 6 bases short, with 11 bases between. The CDR3 here is CASSGARGNEQFF. CDR3 DNA sequence: TGTGCCAGCAGTGGGGCCCGTGGCAATGAGCAGTTCTTC.

This clonotype appeared many times. The CDR3 spells CASSLEHEQYF. The CDR3 DNA is TGTGCCAGCAGCCTGGAGCACGAGCAGTACTTC. The chain has TRBV7-9 and TRBJ2-7; D is ambiguous. Per the germline V gene, CDR1 is SEHNR and CDR2 is FQNEAQ (reference sequence). This CDR3 spans 11 amino acids. Deletions cut 5 bases from V and 5 bases from J, with 7 bases between.

V gene TRBV6-2 or TRBV6-3 combines with J gene TRBJ2-1, with a possible D match to TRBD1 (6 bases). CDR3 length: 18 residues. Trimming pared 6 bases from V and 1 base from J, leaving 22 bases between. Looked up from germline, CDR1 is MNHEY and CDR2 is SVGEGT. CDR3: CASSWALNDRNSYNEQFF. Written as DNA, the CDR3 is TGTGCCAGCAGCTGGGCTTTAAACGACAGGAATTCCTACAATGAGCAGTTCTTC.

This rearrangement joins TRBV7-2 to TRBJ2-1; either TRBD1 or TRBD2 may fit D (5 bases each). Trimming shortened V by 4 bases and J by 2 bases, and 9 bases separated the two germline ends. This CDR3 has 14 amino acids. Germline CDR1 reads SGHTA; CDR2 reads FQGNSA. The CDR3 DNA is TGTGCCAGCAGCTGGGGGTTCGCCTACAATGAGCAGTTCTTC. It yields the protein CASSWGFAYNEQFF.

This clonotype has a count of ten or more. This chain joins TRBV12-3 or TRBV12-4 and TRBJ1-1, with D hard to call. The V gene lost 7 bases and the J gene lost 3 bases, with 21 bases spanning the gap. The CDR3 is made up of 16 amino acids. The CDR3 nucleotides are TGTGCCAGCACCGCTCGAGGCGCCGGATCTTACACTGAAGCTTTCTTT. This encodes CASTARGAGSYTEAFF.

This chain links TRBV19 with TRBJ2-6; D is undetermined. The V end lost 3 bases, the J end lost 2 bases, and 5 bases lay between the germline ends. Germline V gene lookup returns CDR1 LNHDA and CDR2 SQIVND (reference sequence). CDR3 length: 14 amino acids. CDR3 nucleotide sequence: TGTGCCAGTAGTATTCAAGCTGGGGCCAACGTCCTGACTTTC. Residues: CASSIQAGANVLTF.